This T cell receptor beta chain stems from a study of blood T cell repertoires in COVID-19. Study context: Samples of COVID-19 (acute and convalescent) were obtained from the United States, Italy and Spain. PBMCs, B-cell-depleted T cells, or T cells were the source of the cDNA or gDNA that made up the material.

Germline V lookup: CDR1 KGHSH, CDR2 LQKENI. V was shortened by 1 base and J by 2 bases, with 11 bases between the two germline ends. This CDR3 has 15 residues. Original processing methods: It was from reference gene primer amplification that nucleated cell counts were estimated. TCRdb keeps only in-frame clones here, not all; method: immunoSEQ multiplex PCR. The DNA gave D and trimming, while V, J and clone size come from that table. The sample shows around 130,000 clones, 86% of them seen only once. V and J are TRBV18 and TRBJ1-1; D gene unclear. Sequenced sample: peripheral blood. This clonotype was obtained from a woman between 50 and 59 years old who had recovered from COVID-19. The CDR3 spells CASSPLAGYNTEAFF. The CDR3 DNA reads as TGTGCCAGCTCACCACTGGCAGGATATAACACTGAAGCTTTCTTT.